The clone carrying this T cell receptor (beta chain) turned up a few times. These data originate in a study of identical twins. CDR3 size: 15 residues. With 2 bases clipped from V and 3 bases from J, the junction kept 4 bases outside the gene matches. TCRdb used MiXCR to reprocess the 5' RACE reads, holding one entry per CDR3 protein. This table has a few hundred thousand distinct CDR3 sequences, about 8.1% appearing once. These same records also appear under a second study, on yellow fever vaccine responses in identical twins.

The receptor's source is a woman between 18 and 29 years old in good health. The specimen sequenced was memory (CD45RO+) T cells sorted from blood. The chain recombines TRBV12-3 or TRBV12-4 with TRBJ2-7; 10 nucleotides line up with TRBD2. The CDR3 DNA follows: TGTGCCAGCAGTTTAAGGACTAGCGGATTCTACGAGCAGTACTTC. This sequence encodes CASSLRTSGFYEQYF.